Shown below are 4 T cell receptor beta chains from a single sample sequenced in a study of vaccination effects on CD4 cells after COVID-19. The ViraFEST assay expanded antigen-specific CD4+ T cells with viral peptide pools before sequencing. Cultured cells yielded isolated CD4+ T cells after 10 to 11 days. Every participant took two doses of the BNT162b2 or mRNA-1273 vaccine. No antigens are known for them. Measured with immunoSEQ multiplex PCR; TCRdb has only the in-frame clones, and not every one. The sample lists more than 9,000 clones; 71% were seen once. This material consisted of CD4+ T cells from PBMCs cultured with SARS-CoV-2 spike peptides, taken after COVID-19 vaccination. The receptors stem from a human donor who received a COVID-19 vaccine.

In DNA, the CDR3 is TGTGCCAGTAGTATATTTGGCTCCGCCAGGGATTCACCCCTCCACTTT. As protein: CASSIFGSARDSPLHF. The genes are TRBV19 and TRBJ1-6, with a weak D call TRBD1 (5 bases). The CDR3 is 16 residues long. The germline gives CDR1 LNHDA, CDR2 SQIVND (reference sequence). V shed 2 bases and J shed 8 bases, with 16 bases lying between them.

The chain has TRBV18 and TRBJ1-1; 8 bases align to TRBD1. CDR1 KGHSH and CDR2 LQKENI come from the germline V gene. The CDR3 runs to 14 residues. J lost 1 base, V lost 3 bases, and 1 base had no gene match. The CDR3 here is CASSPGQGNTEAFF. The CDR3 DNA reads as TGTGCCAGCTCACCCGGACAGGGGAACACTGAAGCTTTCTTT.

The chain has TRBV29-1 and TRBJ1-2, with a possible D match to TRBD1 (5 bases). The V end was cut by 3 bases, the J end by 8 bases, with 13 bases between. The CDR3 is made up of 12 amino acids. Germline lookup yields CDR1 SQVTM and CDR2 ANQGSEA. The CDR3 DNA is TGCAGCGTTGAGAGGGGCCAAATGGGCTACACCTTC. It is translated as CSVERGQMGYTF.

The chain combines TRBV7-4 with TRBJ1-1; TRBD1 matches at 8 bases. The CDR3 spans 13 residues. J gave up 5 bases and V 4 bases, and 3 bases lay outside the gene matches. Germline CDR1 reads SGHVT; CDR2 reads SQSDAQ. The CDR3 protein is CASSSDRETEAFF. The CDR3 nucleotides read TGTGCCAGCAGCTCGGACAGGGAAACTGAAGCTTTCTTT.